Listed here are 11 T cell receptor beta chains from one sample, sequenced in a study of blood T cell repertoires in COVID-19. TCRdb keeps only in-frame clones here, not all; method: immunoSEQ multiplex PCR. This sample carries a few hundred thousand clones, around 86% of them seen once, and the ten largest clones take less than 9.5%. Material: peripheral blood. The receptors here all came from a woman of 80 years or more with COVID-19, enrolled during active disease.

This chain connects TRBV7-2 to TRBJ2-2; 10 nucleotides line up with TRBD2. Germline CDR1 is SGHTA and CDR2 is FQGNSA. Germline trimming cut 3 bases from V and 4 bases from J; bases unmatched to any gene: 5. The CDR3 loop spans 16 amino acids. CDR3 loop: CASSFRTSGGTGELFF. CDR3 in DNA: TGTGCCAGCAGCTTCAGGACTAGCGGAGGCACCGGGGAGCTGTTTTTT.

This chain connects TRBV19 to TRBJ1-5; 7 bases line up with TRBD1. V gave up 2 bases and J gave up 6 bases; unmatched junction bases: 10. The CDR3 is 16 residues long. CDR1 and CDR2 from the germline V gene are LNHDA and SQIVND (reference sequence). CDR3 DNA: TGTGCCAGTAGTATATTCCTGACAGGGATGAGTCAGCCCCAGCATTTT. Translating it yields CASSIFLTGMSQPQHF.

CDR3 nucleotide sequence: TGTGCCAGCAGCCTTCCCGATGACAGGGAAGCTTTCTTT. Protein product: CASSLPDDREAFF. The rearrangement links TRBV28 to TRBJ1-1; D is possibly TRBD1 (6 bases). The V end lost 6 bases, the J end lost 8 bases, and 16 bases lay between the germline ends. The CDR3 is 13 amino acids. Germline CDR1 and CDR2: MDHEN and SYDVKM.

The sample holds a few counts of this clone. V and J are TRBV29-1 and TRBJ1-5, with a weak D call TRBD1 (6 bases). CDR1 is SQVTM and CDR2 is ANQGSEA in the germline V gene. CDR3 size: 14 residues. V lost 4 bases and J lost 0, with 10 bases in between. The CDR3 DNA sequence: TGCAGCGTTGCAGGGGAGAATAGCAATCAGCCCCAGCATTTT. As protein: CSVAGENSNQPQHF.

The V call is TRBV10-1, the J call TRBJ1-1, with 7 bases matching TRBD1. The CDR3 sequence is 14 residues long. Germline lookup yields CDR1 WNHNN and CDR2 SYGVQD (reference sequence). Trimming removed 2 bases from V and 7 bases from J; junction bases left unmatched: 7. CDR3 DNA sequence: TGCGCCAGCAGTGAGCAGGGACAGCCTAATGAAGCTTTCTTT. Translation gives CASSEQGQPNEAFF.

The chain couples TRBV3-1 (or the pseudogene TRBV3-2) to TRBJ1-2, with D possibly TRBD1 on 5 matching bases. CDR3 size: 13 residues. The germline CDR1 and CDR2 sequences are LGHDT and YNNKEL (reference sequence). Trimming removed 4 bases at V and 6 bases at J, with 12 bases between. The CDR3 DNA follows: TGTGCCAGCAGCCCATCGGGACTTAATGGCTACACCTTC. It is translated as CASSPSGLNGYTF.

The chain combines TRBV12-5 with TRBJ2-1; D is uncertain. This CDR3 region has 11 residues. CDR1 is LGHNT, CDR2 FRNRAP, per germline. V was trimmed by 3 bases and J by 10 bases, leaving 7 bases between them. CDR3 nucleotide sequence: TGTGCTAGTGGTTTTCTGAGGGAGCAGTTCTTC. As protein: CASGFLREQFF.

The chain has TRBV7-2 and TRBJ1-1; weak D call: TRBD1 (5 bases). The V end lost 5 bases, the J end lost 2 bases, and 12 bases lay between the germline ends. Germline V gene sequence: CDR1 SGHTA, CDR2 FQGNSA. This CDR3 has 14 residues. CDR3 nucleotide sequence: TGTGCCAGCAGCGTAAGGCAGGGTAACACTGAAGCTTTCTTT. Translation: CASSVRQGNTEAFF.

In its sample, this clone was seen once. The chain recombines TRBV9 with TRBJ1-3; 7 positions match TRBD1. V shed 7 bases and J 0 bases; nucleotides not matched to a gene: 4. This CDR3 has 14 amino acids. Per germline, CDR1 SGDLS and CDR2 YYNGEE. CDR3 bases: TGTGCCAGCGGGGGGACAGTCTCTGGAAACACCATATATTTT. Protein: CASGGTVSGNTIYF.

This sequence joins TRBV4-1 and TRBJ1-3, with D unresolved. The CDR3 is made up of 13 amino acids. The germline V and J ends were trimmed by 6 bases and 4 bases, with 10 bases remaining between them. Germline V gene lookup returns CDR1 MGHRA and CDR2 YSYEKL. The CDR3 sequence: CASSRNRGNTIYF. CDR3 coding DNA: TGCGCCAGCAGTCGTAATCGGGGAAACACCATATATTTT.

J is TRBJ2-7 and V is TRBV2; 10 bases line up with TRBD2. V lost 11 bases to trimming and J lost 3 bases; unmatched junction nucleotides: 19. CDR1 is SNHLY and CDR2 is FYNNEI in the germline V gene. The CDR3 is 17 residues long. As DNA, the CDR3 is TGTGCCCCCAATGGAAAAGCGGGGGGGGGAGCCCACTACGAGCAGTACTTC. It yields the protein CAPNGKAGGGAHYEQYF.